The TCR beta chain under discussion was sequenced for a study of blood T cell repertoires in COVID-19. The wider study: Researchers got acute and convalescent COVID-19 samples from the United States, Italy and Spain. PBMCs, B-cell-depleted T cells, or T cells were the source of the cDNA or gDNA that made up the material.

Original data processing: Nucleated cell number was recorded as an estimate derived from reference gene primer amplification. Sequencing used immunoSEQ multiplex PCR; TCRdb keeps in-frame clones, though not all of them. For V, J and clone size, that table is used; D and trimming come from the DNA. The data contain approximately 240,000 clones, 88% of them seen just once; the ten biggest clones take up 2% to 2.5%. V was clipped by 3 bases and J by 6 bases; unmatched bases: 17. CDR1 and CDR2 (germline): DFQATT, SNEGSKA (reference sequence). CDR3 size: 19 residues. The chain uses TRBV20-1 and TRBJ2-4; 13 bases map to TRBD2. This sequence originates from a woman aged 40 to 55 who had recovered from COVID-19. Sequencing input: peripheral blood. Here the CDR3 DNA reads TGCAGTGCTAGTAGAACCGGGACTAGCGGGGTCTTGGGGCGAAACATTCAGTACTTC. This codes for CSASRTGTSGVLGRNIQYF.